What follows describes a single T cell receptor (beta chain). This entry is derived from a study of PD-L1 blockade in urothelial cancer. Background on the study: Male sex and bladder-origin urothelial cancer were recorded for twenty-five of 29 patients.

Time point of the sample: pretreatment peripheral blood. The CDR3 totals 15 residues. The junction had 5 bases not matched to a gene; V was cut back by 2 bases and J by 4 bases. CDR1 and CDR2 (germline): LNHNV, YYDKDF (reference sequence). Method: immunoSEQ multiplex PCR; TCRdb's copy keeps in-frame clones and lacks some. The sample shows around 45,000 clones, approximately 85% of them seen only once. The sequence was collected from a man over 45 with urothelial cancer. Specimen: PBMCs, collected around atezolizumab (anti-PD-L1) treatment. J is TRBJ1-5 and V is TRBV15; 7 nucleotides match TRBD1. The CDR3 sequence: CATSRHTGANQPQHF. The CDR3, as DNA: TGTGCCACCAGCAGACATACAGGGGCTAATCAGCCCCAGCATTTT.